This T cell receptor beta chain comes out of a study of T cell responses to AZD1222 COVID-19 vaccine. Findings and limits, study-wide: No day 14 peak samples; only post-peak repertoires were characterized.

The table came from immunoSEQ multiplex PCR; TCRdb's copy has only in-frame clones and leaves some out. The data contain 150,000 or so clones, about 90% of them singletons. Concerning this clone: Its antigen is not known.

The sequenced sample was peripheral blood, obtained 28 days after the second AZD1222 dose. The source of this sequence is an adult who received the AZD1222 COVID-19 vaccine.

The CDR3 reads CASRRQGGNYGYTF. In DNA form, the CDR3 reads TGTGCCAGCAGGAGACAGGGGGGTAACTATGGCTACACCTTC. The chain combines TRBV6-5 with TRBJ1-2, with 9 bases aligning to TRBD1. Germline lookup yields CDR1 MNHEY and CDR2 SVGAGI. The trim removed 6 bases at V and 1 base at J, leaving 3 bases unmatched. The CDR3 is made up of 14 amino acids.